The T cell receptor beta chain under discussion was sequenced for a study of early T cells in non-severe SARS-CoV-2 infection. Turning to the study itself: With bulk RNA from unsorted whole blood as input, sequencing yielded unpaired chains.

cDNA molecules, individually, were tagged with unique molecular identifiers. TCRdb re-called the 5' RACE reads through MiXCR, storing one row per CDR3 protein. The sample records 55,000 to 70,000 distinct CDR3 sequences, 12% being singletons. V lost 0 bases and J 0 bases, leaving 6 bases between the germline ends. Germline CDR1 is GTSNPN and CDR2 is SVGIG (reference sequence). This CDR3 has 13 amino acids. General study points: Matching against VDJdb likely underestimated virus-specific expansions, favoring anti-spike CD8.

This clonotype appeared a few times. What it binds is not known. The sequence came from an adult who was a healthcare worker with PCR-confirmed SARS-CoV-2 infection or an uninfected control (not recorded which). Sequencing used whole blood. V usage is TRBV30 and J usage is TRBJ2-7, with unresolved D. The CDR3 is CAWSVASSYEQYF. CDR3 in DNA: TGTGCCTGGAGTGTAGCGAGCTCCTACGAGCAGTACTTC.